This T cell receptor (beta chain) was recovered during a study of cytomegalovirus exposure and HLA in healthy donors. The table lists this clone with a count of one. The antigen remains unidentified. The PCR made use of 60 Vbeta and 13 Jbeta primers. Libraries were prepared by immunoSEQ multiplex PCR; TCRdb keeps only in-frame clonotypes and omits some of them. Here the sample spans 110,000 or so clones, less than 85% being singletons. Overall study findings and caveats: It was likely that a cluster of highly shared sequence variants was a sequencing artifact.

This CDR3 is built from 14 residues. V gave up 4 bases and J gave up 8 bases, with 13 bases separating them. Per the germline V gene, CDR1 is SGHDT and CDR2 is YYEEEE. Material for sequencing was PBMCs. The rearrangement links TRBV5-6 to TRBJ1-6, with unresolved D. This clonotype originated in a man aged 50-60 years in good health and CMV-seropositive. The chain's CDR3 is CASSLASQDSPLHF. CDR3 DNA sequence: TGTGCCAGCAGCCTTGCGTCCCAGGATTCACCCCTCCACTTT.